This T cell receptor beta chain was captured by sequencing in a study of blood T cell repertoires in COVID-19. Study details: From T cells, B-cell-depleted T cells, or PBMCs came the material, which was cDNA or gDNA.

Produced via immunoSEQ multiplex PCR; TCRdb's table is partial and in-frame only. In the table there are 200,000 or so clones, 89% of which are singletons. Participants spanned ages about 18 to 90 years and resided in about two dozen US areas. Assignment of participants to cohorts was predicated upon participant-reported clinical history. Per the germline V gene, CDR1 is SGHTA and CDR2 is FQGNSA. Between the trimmed V and J ends, which lost 1 base and 0 bases, there was a span of 7 bases. This CDR3 contains 15 residues. The sequence was collected from a woman aged 40 to 50 with acute COVID-19. V gene TRBV7-2 combines with J gene TRBJ2-1, with TRBD2 as a possible D gene (6 bases). The source material was PBMCs or T cells enriched from blood (not recorded which). CDR3 bases: TGTGCCAGCAGCTTAGGGACTATCTCCTACAATGAGCAGTTCTTC. This gives the protein CASSLGTISYNEQFF.